This entry concerns a single T cell receptor beta chain. The sample is drawn from a study of sequential checkpoint blockade in melanoma. The CDR3 sequence is 16 residues long. Germline loops: CDR1 LGHNA, CDR2 YNFKEQ. V shed 0 bases and J 3 bases; nucleotides not matched to a gene: 6. TCRdb's copy holds only in-frame clones and misses some; the assay was immunoSEQ multiplex PCR. The sample records over 20,000 clones, 75% to 90% being singletons. Treatment given: randomized to nivolumab then ipilimumab (arm A) or the reverse (arm B). Live CD3+CD8+ CD19− CD56− cells were sorted from PBMCs. The specimen was CD8+ T cells sorted from blood (inferred from file names), collected from a patient given nivolumab and ipilimumab in sequence. V gene TRBV4-2 combines with J gene TRBJ2-7, with 9 bases that match TRBD2. The source is a human donor with melanoma. The CDR3 DNA is TGTGCCAGCAGCCAAGATCTATCTAGCGGGAACTACGAGCAGTACTTC. Translation: CASSQDLSSGNYEQYF.